A single sample gave rise to the 28 T cell receptor beta chains below, sequenced in a study of early T cells in non-severe SARS-CoV-2 infection. In TCRdb, the 5' RACE reads were re-called with MiXCR into one record per CDR3 protein. The table lists about 19,000 distinct CDR3 sequences, approximately 4.4% of them singletons. The material sequenced was whole blood. Receptor source: an adult who was a healthcare worker with PCR-confirmed SARS-CoV-2 infection or an uninfected control (not recorded which).

Ten or more counts support this clonotype. The J gene is TRBJ2-3, the V gene TRBV10-3; possible D gene TRBD1, 7 bases. Germline V gives CDR1 ENHRY, CDR2 SYGVKD. Trimming took 8 bases from V and 6 from J, leaving 21 bases between them. This CDR3 is 15 amino acids long. CDR3 DNA: TGTGCCATCCGCCCGGGGGCGGTAGGGGGCGATACGCAGTATTTT. Translation: CAIRPGAVGGDTQYF.

This clonotype was counted ten times or more. The chain joins TRBV4-3 to TRBJ1-1; D is unclear. This CDR3 is built from 15 residues. V shed 5 bases and J shed 3 bases, with 16 bases lying between them. Per the germline V gene, CDR1 is LGHNA and CDR2 is YSLEER. The CDR3 DNA sequence: TGCGCCAGCAGCGTGCTACCCTGGGTCTACACTGAAGCTTTCTTT. This translates into CASSVLPWVYTEAFF.

On this clonotype: Germline and junction disagree at one end, which may indicate a read error. The rearrangement uses TRBV20-1 and TRBJ2-3; the match to TRBD2 covers 7 bases. The germline CDR1 and CDR2 sequences are DFQATT and SNEGSKA (reference sequence). The CDR3 extends over 12 amino acids. The CDR3 loop reads CSGTTSTDTQYF. For the CDR3, the DNA is TGCAGTGGTACGACTAGCACCGATACGCAGTATTTT.

Many counts were recorded for this clonotype. The chain has TRBV12-3 or TRBV12-4 and TRBJ1-1; D is undetermined. The V and J ends lost 1 base and 3 bases respectively, with 6 bases between them. The CDR3 is 13 amino acids. DNA for the CDR3: TGTGCCAGCAGTTTAGGGACCTACACTGAAGCTTTCTTT. It encodes CASSLGTYTEAFF.

DNA for the CDR3: TGCAGCGTGTTTAGATCCGGGACAGGGATCACTGAAGCTTTCTTT. This codes for CSVFRSGTGITEAFF. V and J are TRBV29-1 and TRBJ1-1, with 9 bases matching TRBD1. The CDR3 contains 15 residues. Germline CDR1 SQVTM, CDR2 ANQGSEA. V dropped 6 bases and J dropped 4; count of bases not matched to a gene: 12. The whole variable domain, filled in from reference TRBV29-1 and TRBJ1-1, reads SAVISQKPSRDICQRGTSLTIQCQVDSQVTMMFWYRQQPGQSLTLIATANQGSEATYESGFVIDKFPISRPNLTFSTLTVSNMSPEDSSIYLCSVFRSGTGITEAFFGQGTRLTVV.

This clonotype was detected ten times or more. The CDR3 reads CSAKPGTENTGELFF. DNA of the CDR3: TGCAGTGCTAAACCCGGGACAGAAAACACCGGGGAGCTGTTTTTT. The rearrangement joins TRBV20-1 to TRBJ2-2; 7 positions match TRBD1. J was trimmed by 2 bases and V by 4 bases; bases with no gene match: 7. Germline CDR1 reads DFQATT; CDR2 reads SNEGSKA (reference sequence). The CDR3 loop spans 15 amino acids.

In this sample, this clonotype is medium-sized (0.01 to 0.1%). The V and J genes are TRBV30 and TRBJ1-3, with D maybe TRBD1 (6 bases). Germline loops: CDR1 GTSNPN, CDR2 SVGIG (reference sequence). Trimming removed 1 base at V and 0 bases at J, with 13 bases between. The CDR3 is 16 residues long. The chain's CDR3 is CAWSGGGGRSGNTIYF. CDR3 DNA: TGTGCCTGGAGTGGGGGAGGGGGTCGCTCTGGAAACACCATATATTTT.

This clonotype was counted at least ten times. The gene calls are TRBV11-3 and TRBJ2-1, with D tentatively TRBD2 (7 bases). This CDR3 spans 14 amino acids. V lost 7 bases and J lost 2, with 12 bases in between. Germline CDR1 reads SGHNT; CDR2 reads YENEEA. Here the CDR3 reads CASKRGGTYNEQFF. The CDR3 DNA is TGTGCCAGCAAAAGGGGGGGAACCTACAATGAGCAGTTCTTC.

The gene calls are TRBV5-4 and TRBJ2-1, with D perhaps TRBD1 (5 bases). This CDR3 has 13 amino acids. Germline V gene data show CDR1 as SGHNT and CDR2 as YYREEE (reference sequence). V lost 2 bases to trimming and J lost 9 bases, with 12 bases between them. CDR3 region: CASSFDSNAEQFF. The DNA of the CDR3 is TGTGCCAGCAGCTTCGACAGTAACGCTGAGCAGTTCTTC.

This clonotype was picked up many times. The J gene is TRBJ1-1, the V gene TRBV6-6; D gene uncertain. Trimming took off 4 bases at V and 5 bases at J, with 5 bases between the two ends. Germline lookup yields CDR1 MNHNY and CDR2 SVGAGI (reference sequence). CDR3 length equals 11 residues. The CDR3 coding sequence is TGTGCCAGCAGTTTGAGGACTGAAGCTTTCTTT. This translates into CASSLRTEAFF.

J is TRBJ2-5 and V is TRBV6-2 or TRBV6-3; weak D call: TRBD2 (6 bases). In germline, CDR1 is MNHEY, CDR2 SVGEGT. CDR3 length equals 11 residues. The V and J ends lost 6 bases and 7 bases respectively, with 9 bases between them. DNA for the CDR3: TGTGCCAGCAGCATGGGGGGGACCCAGTACTTC. Residues: CASSMGGTQYF.

Only a few counts were recorded for this clonotype. This chain connects TRBV6-2 or TRBV6-3 to TRBJ2-7; perhaps D is TRBD1 or TRBD2 (6 bases each). Germline assignment: CDR1 MNHEY and CDR2 SVGEGT. V lost 8 bases and J 6 bases, leaving 11 bases between the germline ends. This CDR3 is 11 amino acids long. CDR3 in amino acids: CASFRGGEQYF. Here the CDR3 DNA reads TGTGCCAGCTTCAGGGGAGGCGAGCAGTACTTC.

The V gene is TRBV2, the J gene TRBJ2-1; tentatively, D is TRBD2 (5 bases). V shed 5 bases and J shed 3 bases, with 14 bases lying between them. This CDR3 spans 15 amino acids. Per germline, CDR1 SNHLY and CDR2 FYNNEI. CDR3: CASSPDSHHYNEQFF. In nucleotides, the CDR3 is TGTGCCAGCAGTCCGGACTCCCACCACTACAATGAGCAGTTCTTC. Variable domain in full (rest from reference TRBV2 and TRBJ2-1): EPEVTQTPSHQVTQMGQEVILRCVPISNHLYFYWYRQILGQKVEFLVSFYNNEISEKSEIFDDQFSVERPDGSNFTLKIRSTKLEDSAMYFCASSPDSHHYNEQFFGPGTRLTVL.

In its sample, this clonotype was seen many times. The rearrangement joins TRBV20-1 to TRBJ1-6, with D perhaps matching TRBD1 (6 bases). Trimming removed 6 bases from V and 0 bases from J, with 18 bases in between. This CDR3 contains 17 residues. CDR1 is DFQATT and CDR2 is SNEGSKA in the germline V gene (reference sequence). The CDR3 nucleotides read TGCAGTGCCCCTCAAGGGGGGCTTGACTCCTATAATTCACCCCTCCACTTT. It is translated as CSAPQGGLDSYNSPLHF.

This clonotype was picked up many times. This chain links TRBV12-3 or TRBV12-4 with TRBJ2-6; D call uncertain. The CDR3 is made up of 14 amino acids. The ends were cut back, 4 bases at V and 3 bases at J, with 7 bases in the middle. In nucleotides, the CDR3 is TGTGCCAGCAGTTCCTTTATTGGGGCCAACGTCCTGACTTTC. Protein sequence: CASSSFIGANVLTF.

This clonotype came up many times. The chain couples TRBV5-4 to TRBJ1-1, with D tentatively TRBD1 (6 bases). This CDR3 spans 14 amino acids. V lost 2 bases to trimming and J lost 0 bases, with 8 bases between them. Germline CDR1 is SGHNT and CDR2 is YYREEE (reference sequence). CDR3 sequence reads: CASSFQGMNTEAFF. The CDR3, as DNA: TGTGCCAGCAGCTTTCAGGGGATGAACACTGAAGCTTTCTTT.

The table lists this clonotype with many counts. V is TRBV3-1 and J is TRBJ2-7; D may be TRBD2 (5 bases). CDR1 is LGHDT, CDR2 YNNKEL, per germline (reference sequence). The CDR3 is 14 amino acids. Trimming left V 2 bases short and J 1 base short, with 9 bases between. The CDR3 here is CASSQSGWSYEQYF. The CDR3 region has the DNA TGTGCCAGCAGCCAAAGCGGATGGTCCTACGAGCAGTACTTC.

This clonotype was counted ten times or more. The chain recombines TRBV5-1 with TRBJ2-7; a weak D match, TRBD2 (6 bases). The CDR3 covers 13 residues. V shed 7 bases and J shed 2 bases, with 13 bases lying between them. Germline values: CDR1 SGHRS, CDR2 YFSETQ. The CDR3 loop is CASRVPGAYEQYF. For the CDR3, the DNA is TGCGCCAGCCGTGTCCCGGGGGCCTACGAGCAGTACTTC.

The table lists this clonotype with many counts. This rearrangement joins TRBV6-2 or TRBV6-3 to TRBJ1-1; D not resolved. Germline CDR1 is MNHEY and CDR2 is SVGEGT. The CDR3 has 14 residues. The germline V and J ends were trimmed by 1 base and 1 base, with 7 bases remaining between them. The CDR3 region is CASSYLAANTEAFF. The DNA of the CDR3 is TGTGCCAGCAGTTACTTGGCGGCGAACACTGAAGCTTTCTTT.

This clonotype came up many times. This chain connects TRBV20-1 to TRBJ2-3; TRBD2 matches at 8 bases. V was pared by 5 bases and J by 4 bases, with 8 bases of the junction left unmatched. Germline V gives CDR1 DFQATT, CDR2 SNEGSKA (reference sequence). This CDR3 region has 14 residues. CDR3 region: CSAFSGGGADTQYF. The DNA of the CDR3 is TGCAGTGCTTTCAGCGGGGGTGGTGCAGATACGCAGTATTTT.

This clonotype was found many times. V usage is TRBV10-3 and J usage is TRBJ2-7; TRBD1 aligns across 9 bases. V dropped 10 bases and J dropped 0; count of bases not matched to a gene: 7. This CDR3 region has 14 residues. Germline V gene lookup returns CDR1 ENHRY and CDR2 SYGVKD. The CDR3 here is CATLRDRDSYEQYF. In DNA form, the CDR3 reads TGTGCCACGCTCCGGGACAGGGACTCCTACGAGCAGTACTTC.

The sample holds a few counts of this clonotype. V is TRBV16 and J is TRBJ1-6; TRBD1 aligns across 11 bases. This CDR3 region has 17 residues. J gave up 10 bases and V 4 bases, and 12 bases lay outside the gene matches. CDR1 is KGHSY and CDR2 is FQNENV in the germline V gene. In DNA, the CDR3 is TGTGCCAGCAGCCCCGGACAGGGGGCGTCTCTGGTGTCACCCCTCCACTTT. Protein product: CASSPGQGASLVSPLHF.

The sample holds many counts of this clonotype. This chain connects TRBV5-1 to TRBJ2-3; D gene uncertain. Germline CDR1 reads SGHRS; CDR2 reads YFSETQ. The CDR3 covers 13 residues. Trimming left V 4 bases short and J 4 bases short, with 10 bases between. The CDR3 sequence is CASSPRSSDTQYF. CDR3 DNA sequence: TGCGCCAGCAGCCCAAGGTCCTCAGATACGCAGTATTTT.

This clonotype was found many times. The chain employs TRBV19 and TRBJ2-1; 11 bases map to TRBD2. The V gene's germline CDR1 is LNHDA and CDR2 SQIVND (reference sequence). The CDR3 length is 16 residues. With V trimmed by 5 bases and J by 7 bases, 10 bases remained unmatched. The CDR3 loop reads CASSPPTSGDLNEQFF. The DNA of the CDR3 is TGTGCCAGTAGTCCGCCGACTAGCGGGGATCTTAATGAGCAGTTCTTC.

The rearrangement links TRBV19 to TRBJ1-5; tentative D call: TRBD1 (6 bases). Germline V CDR1 and CDR2: LNHDA, SQIVND (reference sequence). This CDR3 spans 14 amino acids. Deletions cut 11 bases from V and 2 bases from J, with 16 bases between. DNA of the CDR3: TGTGCCTCAAAGGGAGGGGGAGGCAATCAGCCCCAGCATTTT. It is translated as CASKGGGGNQPQHF.

In its sample, this clonotype was seen many times. V is TRBV20-1 and J is TRBJ2-5, with D uncertain. Germline V gene data show CDR1 as DFQATT and CDR2 as SNEGSKA (reference sequence). This CDR3 has 13 residues. V was pared by 6 bases and J by 2 bases, with 13 bases between. The CDR3, as DNA: TGCAGTGCCCTCCGCGCTAGGCAAGAGACCCAGTACTTC. It is translated as CSALRARQETQYF.

This clonotype was detected ten times or more. V and J are TRBV20-1 and TRBJ1-5; 8 bases align to TRBD1. The V gene's germline CDR1 is DFQATT and CDR2 SNEGSKA (reference sequence). The CDR3 loop spans 14 amino acids. Losses at the gene ends were 6 bases for V and 6 bases for J; bases not matched to a gene: 10. CDR3 sequence: CSARQGQGPQPQHF. The CDR3 DNA follows: TGCAGTGCCCGGCAAGGACAGGGTCCTCAGCCCCAGCATTTT.

This clonotype was detected ten times or more. The chain is built from TRBV28 and TRBJ1-1, with 8 bases identical to TRBD1. The CDR3 contains 17 residues. V was clipped by 5 bases and J by 3 bases; unmatched bases: 14. CDR1 is MDHEN, CDR2 SYDVKM, per germline. The CDR3: CASSDRTGLVMDTEAFF. The CDR3 DNA reads TGTGCCAGCAGTGACCGGACAGGGCTGGTTATGGACACTGAAGCTTTCTTT. Full variable domain (rest looked up from reference TRBV28 and TRBJ1-1): DVKVTQSSRYLVKRTGEKVFLECVQDMDHENMFWYRQDPGLGLRLIYFSYDVKMKEKGDIPEGYSVSREKKERFSLILESASTNQTSMYLCASSDRTGLVMDTEAFFGQGTRLTVV.